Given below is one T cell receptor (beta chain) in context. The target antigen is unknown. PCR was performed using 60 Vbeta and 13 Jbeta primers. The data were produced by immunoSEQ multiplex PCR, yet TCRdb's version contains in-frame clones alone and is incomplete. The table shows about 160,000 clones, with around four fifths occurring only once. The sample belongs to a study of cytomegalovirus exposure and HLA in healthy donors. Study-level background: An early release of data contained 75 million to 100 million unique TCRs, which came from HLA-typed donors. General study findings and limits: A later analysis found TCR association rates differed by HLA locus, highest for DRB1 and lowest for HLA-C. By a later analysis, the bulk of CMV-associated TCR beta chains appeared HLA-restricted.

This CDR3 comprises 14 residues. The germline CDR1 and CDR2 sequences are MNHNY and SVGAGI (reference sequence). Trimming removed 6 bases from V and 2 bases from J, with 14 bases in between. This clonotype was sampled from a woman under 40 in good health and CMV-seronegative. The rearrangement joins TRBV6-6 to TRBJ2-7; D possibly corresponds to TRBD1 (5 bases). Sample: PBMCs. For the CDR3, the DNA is TGTGCCAGCAGCCATGGACAATTAACCTACGAGCAGTACTTC. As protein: CASSHGQLTYEQYF.